This T cell receptor beta chain emerged from a study of blood T cells in healthy people across ages. Study-wide results and limits: Naive T cell percentage by flow cytometry tracked strongly with beta diversity. Relative to aged donors, long-lived donors carried more naive CD4+ cells and displayed higher diversity.

The authors ran a second PCR of about 7 to 11 cycles using a sample-barcoded 5' primer and a J-beta primer mix. TCRdb reprocessed the 5' RACE reads via MiXCR and lists one record per CDR3 protein. The table shows 920,000 or so distinct CDR3 sequences, with roughly 45% occurring only once. The CDR3 is made up of 14 amino acids. Germline V gives CDR1 SNHLY, CDR2 FYNNEI. The V and J ends lost 7 bases and 2 bases respectively, with 15 bases between them. Comments on this clonotype: Its antigen is still unknown.

The receptor's source is an older woman in good health. Sequences were obtained from blood. The chain is built from TRBV2 and TRBJ2-7; possibly TRBD1 for D (6 bases). The CDR3 is CASTQHRVTYEQYF. In DNA form, the CDR3 reads TGTGCCAGCACCCAGCACAGGGTTACCTACGAGCAGTACTTC.